Included here is one TCR beta chain sequence, with context. Its antigen remains unknown. Possible read error: a much larger clone is one base away. This entry belongs to a study of breast tumors, draining lymph nodes, adjacent tissues. Axillary draining lymph nodes of breast cancer patients supplied the node samples. One entry per CDR3 protein results from TCRdb running MiXCR on the multiplex PCR reads. Of 200,000 to 300,000 distinct CDR3 sequences detected, around 30% appear once; the ten largest clones hold under 1.2%. General study findings and limits: Luminal-like breast cancer showed significantly higher tumor–nontumor repertoire similarity than basal-like.

CDR1 and CDR2 from the germline V gene are MNHEY and SVGAGI. The CDR3 is 13 residues long. Trimming removed 7 bases at V and 3 bases at J, with 13 bases between. Sequencing was done on a sample of axillary lymph node tissue. V usage is TRBV6-5 and J usage is TRBJ2-7; no reliable D call. The TCR originated in a female donor with breast cancer. Some clones in this sample may be carry-over from other donors' samples. The CDR3, as DNA: TGTGCCAGCAACCTTGGACCGCTCTACGAGCAGTACTTC. Protein product: CASNLGPLYEQYF.